A selection of T cell receptor beta chains follows, all from one sample in a study of blood T cell repertoires in COVID-19. The assay was immunoSEQ multiplex PCR, and TCRdb's table has in-frame clones only and misses some. Among 20,000 to 25,000 clones listed, 75% to 95% were seen once. Source material: peripheral blood. The receptors shown here come from a woman in her sixties or seventies with active COVID-19. The CDR3 runs from the conserved cysteine through the conserved F or W. The order of the fields is V gene, D gene, J gene, clone size, CDR3 DNA, CDR3 protein. The D gene is left open where the match is weak. Size is omitted from some rows. Given values are once, few, many or a class for expanded clones.

TRBV6-2/TRBV6-3,NA,TRBJ2-4,NA,TGTGCCAGCAGTTACTCCTACAGTGACATTCAGTACTTC,CASSYSYSDIQYF
TRBV28,NA,TRBJ1-3,NA,TGTGCCAGCAGTGGAGGGGAATCAGCTGGAAACACCATATATTTT,CASSGGESAGNTIYF
TRBV5-1,NA,TRBJ1-1,NA,TGCGCCAGCAGCTCACAACCTCTGAACACTGAAGCTTTCTTT,CASSSQPLNTEAFF
TRBV7-9,NA,TRBJ2-1,NA,TGTGCCAGCAGCCCAAATCACAATGAGCAGTTCTTC,CASSPNHNEQFF
TRBV28,TRBD1,TRBJ2-3,NA,TGTGCCAGCAGACGAACGTGGACAGGCAGGCGGACAGATACGCAGTATTTT,CASRRTWTGRRTDTQYF
TRBV7-2,NA,TRBJ2-7,NA,TGTGCCAGCAGCTTAGTAGGAGGGCAGGGATTTACCTACGAGCAGTACTTC,CASSLVGGQGFTYEQYF
TRBV4-2,TRBD2,TRBJ2-2,NA,TGTGCCAGCAGCCAAGATACTAGCGGGCGTGCCGGGGAGCTGTTTTTT,CASSQDTSGRAGELFF
TRBV11-1,TRBD1,TRBJ2-5,NA,TGTGCCAGCAGCCCGGACAGGGCCCTACAAGAGACCCAGTACTTC,CASSPDRALQETQYF
TRBV4-1,NA,TRBJ2-5,NA,TGCGCCAGCAGCCAAGATCCCAGCGGTGGTACGACCCAGTACTTC,CASSQDPSGGTTQYF
TRBV19,NA,TRBJ1-1,NA,TGTGCCAGTAAAGTAGCGGGTACGAACACTGAAGCTTTCTTT,CASKVAGTNTEAFF
TRBV5-1,NA,TRBJ2-2,NA,TGCGCCAGCAGCTTGTTTAGTCTGGGGCGCTCCTCGAACACCGGGGAGCTGTTTTTT,CASSLFSLGRSSNTGELFF
TRBV11-1,NA,TRBJ1-6,NA,TGTGCCAGCAGCTTTGGGGGCAGGACAAATTCACCCCTCCACTTT,CASSFGGRTNSPLHF
TRBV5-1,NA,TRBJ2-2,NA,TGCGCCAGCTGTAGGGGGTCAGACACCGGGGAGCTGTTTTTT,CASCRGSDTGELFF
TRBV4-3,NA,TRBJ2-4,NA,TGCGCCAGCAGCCTTACTTTAGGGGGGGCGAACATTCAGTACTTC,CASSLTLGGANIQYF
TRBV24-1,TRBD2,TRBJ2-5,NA,TGTGCCACCAGTGAACCCGGGACTAGCCCTAAGGCAGAGACCCAGTACTTC,CATSEPGTSPKAETQYF
TRBV3-1/TRBV3-2,TRBD1,TRBJ2-7,NA,TGTGCCAGCAGCTTCCGACAGGGGCTGACCTACGAGCAGTACTTC,CASSFRQGLTYEQYF
TRBV6-5,TRBD1,TRBJ2-7,NA,TGTGCCAGCAGTTACTCGGGGGACAGGGGCTACGAGCAGTACTTC,CASSYSGDRGYEQYF
TRBV7-2,TRBD1,TRBJ2-1,once,TGTGCCAGCAGCCCCCGCCAGGGGGTATCCTACAATGAGCAGTTCTTC,CASSPRQGVSYNEQFF
TRBV5-1,TRBD1,TRBJ1-1,NA,TGCGCCAGCAGCTTAAGTCAGGGGGCAACTGAAGCTTTCTTT,CASSLSQGATEAFF
TRBV6-5,TRBD1,TRBJ2-7,NA,TGTGCCAGCAGACTACAGGGGGCAGGCGAGCAGTACTTC,CASRLQGAGEQYF
TRBV5-5,NA,TRBJ2-5,NA,TGTGCCAGCCAAAGACAGTCACAAGAGACCCAGTACTTC,CASQRQSQETQYF
TRBV9,TRBD2,TRBJ2-3,NA,TGTGCCAGCAGCTCGGGGACTAGCGGGGCCACAGATACGCAGTATTTT,CASSSGTSGATDTQYF
TRBV9,TRBD1,TRBJ1-1,NA,TGTGCCAGCAGCCGGGACAGCCGGAACACTGAAGCTTTCTTT,CASSRDSRNTEAFF
TRBV28,NA,TRBJ2-6,NA,TGTGCCAGCACAAAAGTCCCGGACACCGTCGTGGTTGGGGCCAACGTCCTGACTTTC,CASTKVPDTVVVGANVLTF